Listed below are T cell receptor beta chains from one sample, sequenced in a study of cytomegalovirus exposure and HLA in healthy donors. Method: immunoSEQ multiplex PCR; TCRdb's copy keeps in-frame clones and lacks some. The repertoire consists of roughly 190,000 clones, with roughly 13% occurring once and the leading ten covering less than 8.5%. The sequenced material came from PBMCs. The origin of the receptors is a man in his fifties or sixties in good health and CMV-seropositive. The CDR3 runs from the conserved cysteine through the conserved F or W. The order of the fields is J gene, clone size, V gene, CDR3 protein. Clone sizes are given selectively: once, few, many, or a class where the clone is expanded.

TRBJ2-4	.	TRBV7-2	CASSPFRGENIQYF
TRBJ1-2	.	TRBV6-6	CASSSLEVGYTF
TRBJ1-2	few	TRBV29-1	CSVDKSSEGGYTF
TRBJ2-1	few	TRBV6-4	CASSEEGLVRNEQFF
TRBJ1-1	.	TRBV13	CASSPGQGWAEAFF
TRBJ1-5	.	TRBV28	CASRLGTGGFRDSNQPQHF
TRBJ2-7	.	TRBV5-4	CASSSLGGRGRWYEQYF
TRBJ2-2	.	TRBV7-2	CASSRTRDRANTGELFF
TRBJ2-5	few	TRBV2	CASSGLAGPLETQYF
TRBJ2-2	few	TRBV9	CASSEDRDTGELFF
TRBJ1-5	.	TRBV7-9	CASSLALSGLSNQPQHF
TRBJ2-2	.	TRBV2	CASSAGLAIGELFF
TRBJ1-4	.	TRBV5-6	CASSPQGRANEKLFF
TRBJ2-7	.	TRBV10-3	CAISESSGSYEQYF
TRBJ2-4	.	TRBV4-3	CASSQRTGVYIQYF
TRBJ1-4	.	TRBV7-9	CASSLEIGPRGRGEKLFF
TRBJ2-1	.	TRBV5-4	CASSNGLDNEQFF
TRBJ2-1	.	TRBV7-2	CASSPLDEQFF
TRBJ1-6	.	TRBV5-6	CASSFNRELGQTYNSPLHF
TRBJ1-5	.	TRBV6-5	CASRDRGGSNQPQHF
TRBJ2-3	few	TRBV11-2	CASSERAGGYTDTQYF
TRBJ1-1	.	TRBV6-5	CASSFRGSGLNTEAFF
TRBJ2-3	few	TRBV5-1	CASSSIRGGADTQYF
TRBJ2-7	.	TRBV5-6	CASSSLGTLSYEQYF
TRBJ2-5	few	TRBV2	CASNSGLAGEETQYF
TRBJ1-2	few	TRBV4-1	CASSPPGRGDYGYTF
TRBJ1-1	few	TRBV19	CASSPLGRGGTEAFF
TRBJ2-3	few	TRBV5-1	CASSSGGPPDTQYF
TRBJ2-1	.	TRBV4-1	CASSSEAGGPSEQFF
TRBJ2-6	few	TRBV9	CASSVSLHTGGNGANVLTF
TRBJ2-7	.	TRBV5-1	CASSLANRGDEQYF
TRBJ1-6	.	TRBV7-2	CASTPGVAMNSPLHF